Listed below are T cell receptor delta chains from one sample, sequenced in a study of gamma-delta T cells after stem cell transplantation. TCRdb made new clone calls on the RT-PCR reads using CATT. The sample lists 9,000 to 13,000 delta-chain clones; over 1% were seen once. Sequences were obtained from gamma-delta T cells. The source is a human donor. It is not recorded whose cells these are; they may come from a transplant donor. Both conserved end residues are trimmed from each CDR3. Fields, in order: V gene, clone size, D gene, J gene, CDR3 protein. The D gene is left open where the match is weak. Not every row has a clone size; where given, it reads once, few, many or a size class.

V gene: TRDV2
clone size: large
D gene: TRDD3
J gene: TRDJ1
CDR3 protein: ACDPLLGDTGSDKLI

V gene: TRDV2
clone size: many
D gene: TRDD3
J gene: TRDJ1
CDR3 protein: ACDKVGGPSYTDKLI

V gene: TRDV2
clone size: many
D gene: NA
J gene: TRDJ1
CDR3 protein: ACDFLRGSADTDKLI

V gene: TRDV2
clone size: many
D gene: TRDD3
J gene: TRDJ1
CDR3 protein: ACDTLLGDTSPYTDKLI

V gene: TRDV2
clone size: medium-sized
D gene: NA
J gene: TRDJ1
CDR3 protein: ACELVRRPDRPTDKLI

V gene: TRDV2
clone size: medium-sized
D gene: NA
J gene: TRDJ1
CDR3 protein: ACSSLLGPSDGLI

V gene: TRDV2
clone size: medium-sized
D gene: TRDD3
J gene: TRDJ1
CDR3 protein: ACSPLGDRSDKLI

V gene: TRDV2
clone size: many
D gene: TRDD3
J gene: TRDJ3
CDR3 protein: ACDTATGGYTSSWDTRQMF

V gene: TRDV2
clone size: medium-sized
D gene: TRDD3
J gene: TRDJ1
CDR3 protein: ACDNWGPENKLI

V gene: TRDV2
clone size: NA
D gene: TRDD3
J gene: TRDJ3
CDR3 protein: ACDTLLGDTPSRDTRQMF

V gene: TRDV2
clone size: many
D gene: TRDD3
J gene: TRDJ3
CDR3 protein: ACDTVLGDTSNSSWDTRQMF

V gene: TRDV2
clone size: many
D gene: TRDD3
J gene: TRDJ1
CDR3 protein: ACDPLLGNTDKLI

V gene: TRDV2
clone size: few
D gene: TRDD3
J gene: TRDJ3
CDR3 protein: ACDTAGSTGGTSWDTRQMF

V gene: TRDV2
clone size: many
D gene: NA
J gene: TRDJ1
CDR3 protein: ACDTVGLPVGTDKLI

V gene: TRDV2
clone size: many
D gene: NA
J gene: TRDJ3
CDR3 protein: ACDTLGSWDTRQMF

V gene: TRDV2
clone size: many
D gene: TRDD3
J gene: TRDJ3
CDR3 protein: ACDPPSLTGGTNSWDTRQMF

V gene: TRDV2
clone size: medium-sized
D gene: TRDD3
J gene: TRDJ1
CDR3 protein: ACDSVLGDIETDKLI

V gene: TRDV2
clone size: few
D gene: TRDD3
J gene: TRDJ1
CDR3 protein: ACYPLGDTRPGVADKLI

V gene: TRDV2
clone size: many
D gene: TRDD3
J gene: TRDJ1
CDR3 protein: ACDTVLGATYTDKLI

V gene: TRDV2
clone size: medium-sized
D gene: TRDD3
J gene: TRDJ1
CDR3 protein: ACDGLSGGYTDKLI

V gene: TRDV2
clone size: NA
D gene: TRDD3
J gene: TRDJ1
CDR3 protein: ACDTASWAGGLVSDKLI

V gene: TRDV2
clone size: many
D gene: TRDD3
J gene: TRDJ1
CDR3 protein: ACDAVLGPTKLI

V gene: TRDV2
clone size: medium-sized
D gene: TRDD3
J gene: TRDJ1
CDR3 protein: ACDTVLGAKYTDKLI

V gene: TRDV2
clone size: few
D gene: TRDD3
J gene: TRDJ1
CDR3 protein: ACAGLGDGYDKLI

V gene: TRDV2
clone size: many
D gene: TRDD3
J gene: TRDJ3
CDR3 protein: ACDFVLGDTNAWDTRQMF

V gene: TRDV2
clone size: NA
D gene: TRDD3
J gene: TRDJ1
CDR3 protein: ACDTVATGGYTDPKLI

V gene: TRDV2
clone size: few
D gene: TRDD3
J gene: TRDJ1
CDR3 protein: ACDPLGDTRTDKLI

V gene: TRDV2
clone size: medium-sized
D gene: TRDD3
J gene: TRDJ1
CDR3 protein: ACDNWGIHKLI

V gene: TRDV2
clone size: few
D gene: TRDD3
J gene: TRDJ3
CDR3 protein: ACDTSWGYPSYWDTRQMF

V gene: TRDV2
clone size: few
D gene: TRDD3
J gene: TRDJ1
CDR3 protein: ACDPILGDIRGTDKLI

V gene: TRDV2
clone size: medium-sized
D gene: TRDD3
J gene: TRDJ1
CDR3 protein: ACDPVLGDTRDTDKLI

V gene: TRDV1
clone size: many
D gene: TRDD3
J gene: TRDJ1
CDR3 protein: ALGELVEPSVLYWGIRYLHTDKLI

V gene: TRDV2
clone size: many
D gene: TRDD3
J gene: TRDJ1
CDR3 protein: ACDTVWGNPKNTDKLI

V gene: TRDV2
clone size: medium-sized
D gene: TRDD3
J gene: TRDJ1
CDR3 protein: ACDSVLGDVDKLI

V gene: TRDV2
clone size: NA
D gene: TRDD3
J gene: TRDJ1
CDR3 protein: ACDGVGDGHTDKLI

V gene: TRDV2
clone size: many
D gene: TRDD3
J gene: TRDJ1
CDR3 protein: ACDTAELGDTDKLI

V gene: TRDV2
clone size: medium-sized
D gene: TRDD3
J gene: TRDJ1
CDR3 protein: ACDPLLGDNTDKLI

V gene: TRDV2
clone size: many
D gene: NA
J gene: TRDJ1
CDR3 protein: ACDTIGGETAYTDKLI

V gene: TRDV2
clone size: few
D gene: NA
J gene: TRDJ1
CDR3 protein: ACDTVGLSGSTGTDKLI

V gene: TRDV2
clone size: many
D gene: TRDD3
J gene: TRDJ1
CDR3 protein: ACDKMPQPHTGGRGDDKLI

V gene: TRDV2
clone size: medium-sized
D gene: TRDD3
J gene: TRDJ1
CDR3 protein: ACDTVWGTLYTDKLI

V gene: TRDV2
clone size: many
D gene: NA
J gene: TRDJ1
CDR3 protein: ACDGLGTHNGTDKLI

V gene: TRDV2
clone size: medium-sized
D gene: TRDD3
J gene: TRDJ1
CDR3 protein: ACDELGDTGDKLI

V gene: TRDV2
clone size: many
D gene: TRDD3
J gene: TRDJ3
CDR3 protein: ACDRVLGDSSSWDTRQMF

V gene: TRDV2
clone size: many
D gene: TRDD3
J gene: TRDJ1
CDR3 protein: ACDTLRRLGDTRRHTDKLI

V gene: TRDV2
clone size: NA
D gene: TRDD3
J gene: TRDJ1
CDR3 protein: ACDTLGGAIDKLI

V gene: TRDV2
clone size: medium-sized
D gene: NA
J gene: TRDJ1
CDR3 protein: ACDTVGGYTDKLI

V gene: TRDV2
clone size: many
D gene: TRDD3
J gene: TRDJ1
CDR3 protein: ACDPLELGDAYTDKLI

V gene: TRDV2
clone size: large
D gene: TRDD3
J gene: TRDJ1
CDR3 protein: ACDMVLGESYTDKLI

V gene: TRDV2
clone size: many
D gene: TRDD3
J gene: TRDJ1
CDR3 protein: ACDTVLPSKLGDPGRDTDKLI

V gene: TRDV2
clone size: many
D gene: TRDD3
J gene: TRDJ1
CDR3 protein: ACDTVAGGIRRLNTDKLI

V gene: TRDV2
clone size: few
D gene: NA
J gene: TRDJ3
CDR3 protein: ACDTLGGSTHSWDTRQMF

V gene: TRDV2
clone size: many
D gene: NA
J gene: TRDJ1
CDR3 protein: ACDTVLRQPWGHKGVWDTDKLI

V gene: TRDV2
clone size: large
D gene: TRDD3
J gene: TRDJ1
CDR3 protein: ACDPWGIVTDKLI

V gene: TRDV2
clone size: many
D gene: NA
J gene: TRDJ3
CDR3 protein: ACDTVPPRGERAGWDTRQMF